This TCR beta chain stems from a study of T cells in localized non-small cell lung cancer. Study-level points and caveats: Adjacent lung exhibited a median of around 60 among the 100 most abundant tumor clones. As only one tumor region underwent sequencing, heterogeneity remains possible. Uninvolved neighboring lung showed the greatest T cell clonality, exceeding tumor.

Turning to this clone: Its antigen is unknown.

Assay used: immunoSEQ multiplex PCR; TCRdb lists only in-frame clones, some missing. The sample lists 26,000 or so clones, approximately 86% occurring once. This specimen consisted of peripheral blood, obtained before any cancer treatment. This receptor was obtained from a female donor aged 60 or older with stage I lung adenocarcinoma.

CDR3 DNA: TGTGCCAGTACCACGAGGGGTTATGAAAAACTGTTTTTT. As protein: CASTTRGYEKLFF. The gene calls are TRBV19 and TRBJ1-4; tentative D call: TRBD1 (5 bases). Germline CDR1 LNHDA, CDR2 SQIVND (reference sequence). V gave up 7 bases and J gave up 6 bases, with 12 bases separating them. CDR3 length: 13 amino acids. Variable domain in full (rest from reference TRBV19 and TRBJ1-4): DGGITQSPKYLFRKEGQNVTLSCEQNLNHDAMYWYRQDPGQGLRLIYYSQIVNDFQKGDIAEGYSVSREKKESFPLTVTSAQKNPTAFYLCASTTRGYEKLFFGSGTQLSVL.